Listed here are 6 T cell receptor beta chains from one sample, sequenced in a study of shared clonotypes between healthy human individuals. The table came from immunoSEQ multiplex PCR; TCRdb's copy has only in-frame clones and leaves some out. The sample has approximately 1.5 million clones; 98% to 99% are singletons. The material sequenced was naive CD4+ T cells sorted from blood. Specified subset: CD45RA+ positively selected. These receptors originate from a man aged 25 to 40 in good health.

CDR3 residues: CASSNMDHDSGQYF. As DNA, the CDR3 is TGTGCCAGCAGCAATATGGACCACGACTCCGGGCAGTACTTC. The rearrangement uses TRBV11-2 and TRBJ2-7, with D unclear. V lost 5 bases, J lost 9 bases, and 20 bases lay in between. The CDR3 spans 14 residues. In germline, CDR1 is SGHAT, CDR2 FQNNGV. The whole variable domain, filled in from reference TRBV11-2 and TRBJ2-7, reads EAGVAQSPRYKIIEKRQSVAFWCNPISGHATLYWYQQILGQGPKLLIQFQNNGVVDDSQLPKDRFSAERLKGVDSTLKIQPAKLEDSAVYLCASSNMDHDSGQYFGPGTRLTVT.

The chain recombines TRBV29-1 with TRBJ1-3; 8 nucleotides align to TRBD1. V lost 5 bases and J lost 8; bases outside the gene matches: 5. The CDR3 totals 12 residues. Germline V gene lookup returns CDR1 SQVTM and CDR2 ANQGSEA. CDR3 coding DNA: TGCAGCGTTCGGACAGGGAGGGACACCATATATTTT. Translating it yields CSVRTGRDTIYF.

The CDR3 DNA is TGTGCCAGCAGCCAACCATCCATCTTCGGGGAGACCCAGTACTTC. This translates into CASSQPSIFGETQYF. This chain links TRBV7-9 with TRBJ2-5; no firm D call. Germline V gene sequence: CDR1 SEHNR, CDR2 FQNEAQ (reference sequence). The length of the CDR3 is 15 residues. Between the trimmed V and J ends, which lost 5 bases and 5 bases, there was a span of 18 bases.

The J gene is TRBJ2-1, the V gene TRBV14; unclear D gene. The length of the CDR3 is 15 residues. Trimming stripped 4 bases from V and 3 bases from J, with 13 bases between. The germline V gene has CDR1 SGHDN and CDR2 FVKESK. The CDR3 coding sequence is TGTGCCAGCAGCCGGGATAAGTCTCACTACAATGAGCAGTTCTTC. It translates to CASSRDKSHYNEQFF.

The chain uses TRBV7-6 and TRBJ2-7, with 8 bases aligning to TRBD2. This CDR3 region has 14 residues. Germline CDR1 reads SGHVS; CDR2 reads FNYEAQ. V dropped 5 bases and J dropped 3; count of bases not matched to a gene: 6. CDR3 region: CASSEWAGGYEQYF. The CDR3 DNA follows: TGTGCCAGCAGCGAGTGGGCGGGAGGCTACGAGCAGTACTTC.

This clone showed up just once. The CDR3 sequence: CASSSDLSGANVLTF. The CDR3 region has the DNA TGCGCCAGCAGCTCCGACCTATCTGGGGCCAACGTCCTGACTTTC. The chain recombines TRBV5-1 with TRBJ2-6; D unclear. CDR3 length equals 15 residues. The V end lost 3 bases, the J end lost 1 base, and 8 bases lay between the germline ends. Germline CDR1 is SGHRS and CDR2 is YFSETQ. Looking up the rest from reference TRBV5-1 and TRBJ2-6 gives the full variable domain: KAGVTQTPRYLIKTRGQQVTLSCSPISGHRSVSWYQQTPGQGLQFLFEYFSETQRNKGNFPGRFSGRQFSNSRSEMNVSTLELGDSALYLCASSSDLSGANVLTFGAGSRLTVL.